One TCR beta chain is described in this entry. As yet, its antigen is unknown. This sample stems from a study of cytomegalovirus exposure and HLA in healthy donors. Study results and limitations: Most observed TCR sequences were rare, whereas some public TCRs were detected in many donors.

The PCR contained 60 Vbeta and 13 Jbeta primers. Using immunoSEQ multiplex PCR, the repertoire was profiled, and TCRdb retains in-frame clones only, with some absent. Among tens of thousands of clones listed, approximately 67% were seen once. CDR1 is SNHLY and CDR2 is FYNNEI in the germline V gene. The V end lost 4 bases, the J end lost 1 base, and 10 bases lay between the germline ends. This CDR3 has 14 residues. The sample comprised PBMCs. The clonotype was recovered from a man between 35 and 55 years old in good health and CMV-seropositive. The chain is built from TRBV2 and TRBJ1-1; D perhaps matches TRBD1 (5 bases). The CDR3 DNA reads as TGTGCCAGCAGTGGACAGTTAGCGAACACTGAAGCTTTCTTT. Its protein product is CASSGQLANTEAFF.